This TCR beta chain appears in the sequencing data of a study of T-cell memory formation after mild COVID-19. About the research overall: In these data, TCR clusters were largely donor specific. Study-level results: Cross-reactive memory appears to have joined, as suggested by some responding clones showing up in pre-infection memory. CD4+ bias marked clones expanding day 15 to 37, unlike balanced contracting clones.

A 5'RACE reaction primed in the constant segment made cDNA libraries of TCR alpha and TCR beta, and these carried sample barcodes and UMIs. TCRdb redid the calling of the 5' RACE reads with MiXCR, one entry per CDR3 protein. The repertoire includes 120,000 or so distinct CDR3 sequences, about 15% of them detected once, and roughly 5.2% sits in the top ten. As regards this clonotype: The antigen is unknown.

The length of the CDR3 is 16 residues. The germline gives CDR1 LGHNA, CDR2 YSLEER. With 0 bases removed from V and 9 bases from J, the gap between germline ends came to 18 bases. The sequenced sample consisted of PBMCs or a T cell subset sorted from them (not recorded which). The receptor was isolated from a man aged 18 to 29 who had mild COVID-19 (a few samples of this study predate the infection). Cell type and time point are not known. The V gene is TRBV4-3, the J gene TRBJ2-1; D perhaps matches TRBD2 (6 bases). In DNA, the CDR3 is TGCGCCAGCAGCCAAGATGGAAGCGGGCGTACGGGTGAGCAGTTCTTC. Protein sequence: CASSQDGSGRTGEQFF.